A selection of T cell receptor beta chains follows, all from one sample in a study of T cell responses to AZD1222 COVID-19 vaccine. Generated by immunoSEQ multiplex PCR, the TCRdb table keeps only in-frame clones and is missing some. This sample has some 69,000 clones, with around 78% found just once. The sequences come from peripheral blood, collected 28 days after the second AZD1222 dose. The receptors come from an adult who received the AZD1222 COVID-19 vaccine. Each CDR3 is given with its conserved first and last residue. D genes are given only for firm matches. For some rows the clone size is stated as once, few or many, or as a class when expanded; others skip it.

TRBD1,TRBV7-3,TRBJ1-3,-,TGTGCCAGCAGCTCCGGACAGGGGAACACCATATATTTT,CASSSGQGNTIYF
TRBD2,TRBV10-2,TRBJ2-7,-,TGCGCCAGCAGTGACAGTCTAGCGGGGGGCGAGCAGTACTTC,CASSDSLAGGEQYF
-,TRBV6-4,TRBJ2-5,-,TGTGCCAGCAGTGACGAGGCAGGGGCTTGGGAGACCCAGTACTTC,CASSDEAGAWETQYF
-,TRBV5-5,TRBJ1-1,-,TGTGCCAGCAGCTTGAAGACTGAAGCTTTCTTT,CASSLKTEAFF
TRBD1,TRBV7-8,TRBJ2-7,once,TGTGCCAGCAGCCGGCCGGGACAGGGGTGGGTCGAGCAGTACTTC,CASSRPGQGWVEQYF
-,TRBV19,TRBJ2-5,-,TGTGCCAGTAGTATCGGCAACCAAGAGACCCAGTACTTC,CASSIGNQETQYF
-,TRBV7-8,TRBJ2-3,-,TGTGCCAGCAGCTTAGCAAGCGCGGCAGATACGCAGTATTTT,CASSLASAADTQYF
TRBD1,TRBV7-6,TRBJ1-3,-,TGTGCCAGCAGCCTCTTCGGACAGGATCCTGGAAACACCATATATTTT,CASSLFGQDPGNTIYF
-,TRBV19,TRBJ1-1,few,TGTGCCGCCCAGGCATACACTGAAGCTTTCTTT,CAAQAYTEAFF
-,TRBV6-5,TRBJ1-2,-,TGTGCCAGCAGAGACACCAGTGGCTACACCTTC,CASRDTSGYTF
TRBD1,TRBV5-5,TRBJ1-4,-,TGTGCCAGCAGCGCCGGACAGGGGATGAATGAAAAACTGTTTTTT,CASSAGQGMNEKLFF
-,TRBV7-3,TRBJ2-7,-,TGTGCCAGCAGCTTAGGCGCCAGCTACGAGCAGTACTTC,CASSLGASYEQYF
TRBD1,TRBV7-2,TRBJ2-2,-,TGTGCCAGCAGCCGGGACAGGGTGAACACCGGGGAGCTGTTTTTT,CASSRDRVNTGELFF
TRBD1,TRBV18,TRBJ1-2,-,TGTGCCAGCTCCCCTATGTCCCGGGACAGGGGGCACTATGGCTACACCTTC,CASSPMSRDRGHYGYTF
-,TRBV7-6,TRBJ1-1,-,TGTGCCAGCAGCGGGGGGGGAACTGAAGCTTTCTTT,CASSGGGTEAFF
-,TRBV6-5,TRBJ2-3,-,TGTGCCAGCAGTAATCTCGGGAACTCGAGGTATTTT,CASSNLGNSRYF
TRBD2,TRBV6-5,TRBJ2-7,-,TGTGCCAGCAGTCAACTAGCGGGAGGGATCCACGAGCAGTACTTC,CASSQLAGGIHEQYF
-,TRBV27,TRBJ2-4,-,TGTGCCAGCAGTTTATTTCCCCTCGGGGAAAACATTCAGTACTTC,CASSLFPLGENIQYF
-,TRBV6-5,TRBJ2-1,-,TGTGCCAGCAGTAACTCGGGAGCACGGAATGAGCAGTTCTTC,CASSNSGARNEQFF
-,TRBV5-1,TRBJ2-2,-,TGCGCCAGCAGCTTGGCGGCGGCTAACACCGGGGAGCTGTTTTTT,CASSLAAANTGELFF
-,TRBV15,TRBJ1-4,-,TGTGCCACCAGCAGAGGTGAAAAACTGTTTTTT,CATSRGEKLFF
-,TRBV5-6,TRBJ1-1,-,TGTGCCAGCAGCTTGGAGCAGCCGAACACTGAAGCTTTCTTT,CASSLEQPNTEAFF
TRBD1,TRBV11-2,TRBJ1-1,-,TGTGCCAGCAGCTTGGTGGGGACAGGAGGACACACTGAAGCTTTCTTT,CASSLVGTGGHTEAFF
-,TRBV6-5,TRBJ2-3,-,TGTGCCAGCAGATCGTTAAGCACAGATACGCAGTATTTT,CASRSLSTDTQYF
-,TRBV10-3,TRBJ2-7,once,TGTGCCATCAGTCTGGGACTCAATTACGAGCAGTACTTC,CAISLGLNYEQYF
-,TRBV5-1,TRBJ2-5,-,TGCGCCAGCAGCAAGGAGGCCCAAGAGACCCAGTACTTC,CASSKEAQETQYF
TRBD2,TRBV5-1,TRBJ2-1,-,TGCGCCAGCAGCTTGGCCCTCGGCGGGGGGGCCCAGGGTGAGCAGTTCTTC,CASSLALGGGAQGEQFF
-,TRBV27,TRBJ2-2,-,TGTGCCAGCAGTTTATGGGTACCCGGGGAGCTGTTTTTT,CASSLWVPGELFF
TRBD1,TRBV6-5,TRBJ2-1,once,TGTGCCAGCAGTCCCGGGACAGGGATCGGTGTCTTC,CASSPGTGIGVF
TRBD1,TRBV29-1,TRBJ1-2,-,TGCAGCGTTGACCCGGGACAGGGTAATGGCTACACCTTC,CSVDPGQGNGYTF
-,TRBV11-2,TRBJ2-7,-,TGTGCCAGCAGCCCGACTCCTTCCTCGTCCGAGCAGTACTTC,CASSPTPSSSEQYF
-,TRBV11-3,TRBJ2-3,-,TGTGCCAGCAGCTTAGGCAACACAGATACGCAGTATTTT,CASSLGNTDTQYF
TRBD2,TRBV4-2,TRBJ2-1,-,TGTGCCAGCAGCGCGGGACTAGCGGGGTTAGGGGGGCAGTTCTTC,CASSAGLAGLGGQFF
-,TRBV7-9,TRBJ2-7,-,TGTGCCAGCAGCTTGGGAGACACGGGAAGTTACGAGCAGTACTTC,CASSLGDTGSYEQYF
-,TRBV15,TRBJ2-5,once,TGTGCCACCAGCAGAGACGGACAAGAGACCCAGTACTTC,CATSRDGQETQYF
-,TRBV5-3,TRBJ1-2,-,TGTGCCAGAAAGGCGGGGGCTAACTATGGCTACACCTTC,CARKAGANYGYTF
-,TRBV30,TRBJ1-1,-,TGTGCCTGGAGTAAACCGGGACTTGGGGCTTTCTTT,CAWSKPGLGAFF
-,TRBV27,TRBJ2-7,-,TGTGCCAGCAGCCCCGGGAGTCTGTACGAGCAGTACTTC,CASSPGSLYEQYF
TRBD1,TRBV5-1,TRBJ1-2,-,TGCGCCAGCAGCCCCGGACAGGGGTACGGCTACACCTTC,CASSPGQGYGYTF
TRBD2,TRBV7-2,TRBJ2-5,few,TGTGCCAGCAGCCCCGCGGTGGGACTAGCGGGAGCTGAGACCCAGTACTTC,CASSPAVGLAGAETQYF
-,TRBV19,TRBJ2-3,-,TGTGCCAGTAGTATAGTCCCGCTGCCGGATACGCAGTATTTT,CASSIVPLPDTQYF
-,TRBV6-2/TRBV6-3,TRBJ1-1,few,TGTGCCAGCAGCCGGAAGAACACTGAAGCTTTCTTT,CASSRKNTEAFF
TRBD1,TRBV7-2,TRBJ2-7,few,TGTGCCAGCAGCTTCAATCCGGGGACAGGGCTCGAGCAGTACTTC,CASSFNPGTGLEQYF
TRBD1,TRBV5-1,TRBJ2-7,-,TGCGCCAGCAGCTTGAACCAAGCCGGGACAGTGATTTTCTACGAGCAGTACTTC,CASSLNQAGTVIFYEQYF
-,TRBV27,TRBJ2-3,-,TGTGCCAGCAGTTCGGGGGCCGCCACAGATACGCAGTATTTT,CASSSGAATDTQYF
TRBD1,TRBV6-5,TRBJ1-3,-,TGTGCCAGCAGCGTGACAGGGGAATCTGGAAACACCATATATTTT,CASSVTGESGNTIYF
TRBD2,TRBV13,TRBJ2-3,-,TGTGCCAGCAGCTTACGCGGGGGGGAATACACGCAGTATTTT,CASSLRGGEYTQYF
-,TRBV10-1,TRBJ2-1,-,TGCGCCAGGATAACACCTAGGACTAATCACAATGAGCAGTTCTTC,CARITPRTNHNEQFF
TRBD1,TRBV6-4,TRBJ2-7,-,TGTGCCAGCCTGAGACGTCAGGGGGCCTACGAGCAGTACTTC,CASLRRQGAYEQYF
-,TRBV7-9,TRBJ2-5,-,TGTGCCAGCAGCTTGGAAAGCGGAGGAGAGACCCAGTACTTC,CASSLESGGETQYF
-,TRBV27,TRBJ1-3,-,TGTGCCAGCAGTTTAATGGGACAAGGAAACACCATATATTTT,CASSLMGQGNTIYF
TRBD2,TRBV10-3,TRBJ2-2,-,TGTGCCATCAGTGCAGCTAGCGGGAACACCGGGGAGCTGTTTTTT,CAISAASGNTGELFF
-,TRBV5-1,TRBJ2-2,-,TGCGCCAGCAGCTTGGCGGGGAACGCCGGGGAGCTGTTTTTT,CASSLAGNAGELFF